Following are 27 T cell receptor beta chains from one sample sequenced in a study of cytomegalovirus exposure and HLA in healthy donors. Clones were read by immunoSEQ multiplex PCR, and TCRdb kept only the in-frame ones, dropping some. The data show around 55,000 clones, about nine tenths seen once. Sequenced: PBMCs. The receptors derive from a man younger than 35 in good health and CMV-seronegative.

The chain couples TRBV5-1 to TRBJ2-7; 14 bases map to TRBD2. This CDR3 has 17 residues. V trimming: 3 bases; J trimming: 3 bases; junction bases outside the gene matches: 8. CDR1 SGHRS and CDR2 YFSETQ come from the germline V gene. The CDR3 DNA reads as TGCGCCAGCAGCTCAGGACTAGCGGGAGGTGGTGTCTACGAGCAGTACTTC. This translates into CASSSGLAGGGVYEQYF. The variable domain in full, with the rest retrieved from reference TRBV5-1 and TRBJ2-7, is KAGVTQTPRYLIKTRGQQVTLSCSPISGHRSVSWYQQTPGQGLQFLFEYFSETQRNKGNFPGRFSGRQFSNSRSEMNVSTLELGDSALYLCASSSGLAGGGVYEQYFGPGTRLTVT.

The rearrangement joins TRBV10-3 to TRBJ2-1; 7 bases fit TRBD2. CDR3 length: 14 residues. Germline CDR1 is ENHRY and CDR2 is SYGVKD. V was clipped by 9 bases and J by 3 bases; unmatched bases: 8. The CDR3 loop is CAIGGDLNYNEQFF. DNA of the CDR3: TGTGCCATTGGGGGGGATCTGAACTACAATGAGCAGTTCTTC.

The CDR3 nucleotides read TGTGCCAGCAGTTTCTTTTGGCGGGAGGAAGCAGATACGCAGTATTTT. The encoded protein is CASSFFWREEADTQYF. This chain links TRBV28 with TRBJ2-3; 8 bases align to TRBD2. The CDR3 is 16 residues long. V was pared by 3 bases and J by 4 bases, with 9 bases of the junction left unmatched. Germline V gives CDR1 MDHEN, CDR2 SYDVKM.

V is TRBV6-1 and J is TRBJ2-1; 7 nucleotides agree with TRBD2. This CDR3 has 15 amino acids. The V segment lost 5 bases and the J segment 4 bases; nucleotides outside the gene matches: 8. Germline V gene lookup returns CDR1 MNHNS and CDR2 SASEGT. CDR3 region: CASSPAGVSYNEQFF. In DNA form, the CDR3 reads TGTGCCAGCAGTCCCGCGGGGGTTTCATACAATGAGCAGTTCTTC.

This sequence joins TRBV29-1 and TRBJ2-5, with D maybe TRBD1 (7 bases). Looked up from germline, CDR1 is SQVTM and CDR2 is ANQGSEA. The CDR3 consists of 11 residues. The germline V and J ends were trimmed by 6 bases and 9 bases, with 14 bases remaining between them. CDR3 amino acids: CSVEGAGAQYF. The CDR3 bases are TGCAGCGTGGAGGGGGCTGGGGCCCAGTACTTC.

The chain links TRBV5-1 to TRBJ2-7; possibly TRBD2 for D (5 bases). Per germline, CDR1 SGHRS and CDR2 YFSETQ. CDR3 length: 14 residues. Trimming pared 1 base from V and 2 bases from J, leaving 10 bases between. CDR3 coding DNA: TGCGCCAGCAGCTTGCCGGACTCCGCCTACGAGCAGTACTTC. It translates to CASSLPDSAYEQYF.

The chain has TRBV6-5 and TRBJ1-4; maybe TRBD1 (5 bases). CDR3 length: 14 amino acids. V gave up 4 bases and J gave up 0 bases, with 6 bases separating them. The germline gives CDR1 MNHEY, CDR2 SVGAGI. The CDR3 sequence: CASSLTATNEKLFF. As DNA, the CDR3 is TGTGCCAGCAGTTTGACAGCAACTAATGAAAAACTGTTTTTT.

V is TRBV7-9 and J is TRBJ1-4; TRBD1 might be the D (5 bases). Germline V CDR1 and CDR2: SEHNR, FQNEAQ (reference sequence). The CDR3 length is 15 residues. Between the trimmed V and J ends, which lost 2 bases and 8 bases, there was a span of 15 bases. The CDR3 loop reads CASSLIRVGQEKLFF. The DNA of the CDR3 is TGTGCCAGCAGCTTAATCAGGGTAGGACAAGAAAAACTGTTTTTT.

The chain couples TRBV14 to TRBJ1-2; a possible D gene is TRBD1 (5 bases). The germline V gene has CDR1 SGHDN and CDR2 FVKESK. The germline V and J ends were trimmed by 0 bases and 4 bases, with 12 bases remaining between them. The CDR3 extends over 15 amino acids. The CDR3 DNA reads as TGTGCCAGCAGCCAAGACAGGGATGCCATCTATGGCTACACCTTC. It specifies CASSQDRDAIYGYTF.

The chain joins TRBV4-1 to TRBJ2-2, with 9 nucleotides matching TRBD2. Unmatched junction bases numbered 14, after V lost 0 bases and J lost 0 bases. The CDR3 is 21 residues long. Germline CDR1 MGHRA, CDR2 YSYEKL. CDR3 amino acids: CASSQDGSTSGYKANTGELFF. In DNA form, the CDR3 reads TGCGCCAGCAGCCAAGATGGTTCCACTAGCGGGTACAAAGCGAACACCGGGGAGCTGTTTTTT.

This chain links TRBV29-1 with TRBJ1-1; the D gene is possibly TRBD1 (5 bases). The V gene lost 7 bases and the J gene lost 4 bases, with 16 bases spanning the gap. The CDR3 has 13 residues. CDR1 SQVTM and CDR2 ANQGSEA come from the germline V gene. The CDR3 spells CSGGEPVTTEAFF. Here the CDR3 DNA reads TGCAGCGGGGGGGAACCAGTTACCACTGAAGCTTTCTTT.

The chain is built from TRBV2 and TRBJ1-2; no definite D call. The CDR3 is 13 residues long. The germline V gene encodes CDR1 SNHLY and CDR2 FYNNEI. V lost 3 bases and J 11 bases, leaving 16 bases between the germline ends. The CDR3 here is CASSEAVGLGYTF. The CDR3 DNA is TGTGCCAGCAGTGAGGCGGTTGGTCTTGGTTACACCTTC.

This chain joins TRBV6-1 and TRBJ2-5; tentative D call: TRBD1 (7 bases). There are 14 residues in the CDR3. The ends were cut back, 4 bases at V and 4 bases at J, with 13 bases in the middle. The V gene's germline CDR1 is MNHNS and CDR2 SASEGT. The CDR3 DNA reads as TGTGCCAGCAGTGCCCGACAGGGAGGAGAGACCCAGTACTTC. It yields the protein CASSARQGGETQYF.

The CDR3: CASSLAGGRNQPQHF. In DNA form, the CDR3 reads TGTGCCAGCAGCTTAGCAGGGGGCCGGAATCAGCCCCAGCATTTT. The chain links TRBV7-2 to TRBJ1-5; 7 nucleotides match TRBD1. After removal of 0 bases from V and 4 bases from J, the junction contained 3 bases not matched to a gene. The CDR3 spans 15 residues. Looked up from germline, CDR1 is SGHTA and CDR2 is FQGNSA.

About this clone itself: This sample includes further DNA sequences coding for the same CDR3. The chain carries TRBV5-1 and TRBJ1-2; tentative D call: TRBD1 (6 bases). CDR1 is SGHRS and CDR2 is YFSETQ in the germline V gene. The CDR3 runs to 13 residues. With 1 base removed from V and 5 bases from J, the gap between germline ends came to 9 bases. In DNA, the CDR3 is TGCGCCAGCAGCTTGTCAGGGGAATATGGCTACACCTTC. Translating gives CASSLSGEYGYTF.

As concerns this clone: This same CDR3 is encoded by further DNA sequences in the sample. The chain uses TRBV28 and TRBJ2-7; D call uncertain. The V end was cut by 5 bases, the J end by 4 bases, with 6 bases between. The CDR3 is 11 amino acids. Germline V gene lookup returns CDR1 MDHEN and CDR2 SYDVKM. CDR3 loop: CASSHRYEQYF. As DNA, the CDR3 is TGTGCCAGCAGTCACAGATACGAGCAGTACTTC.

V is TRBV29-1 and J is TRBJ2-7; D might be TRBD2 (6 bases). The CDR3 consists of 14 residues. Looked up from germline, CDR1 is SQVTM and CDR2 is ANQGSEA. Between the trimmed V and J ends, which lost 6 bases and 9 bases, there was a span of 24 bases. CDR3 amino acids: CSVATGTGGRGQYF. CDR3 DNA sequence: TGCAGCGTCGCAACCGGGACCGGAGGGCGTGGGCAGTACTTC.

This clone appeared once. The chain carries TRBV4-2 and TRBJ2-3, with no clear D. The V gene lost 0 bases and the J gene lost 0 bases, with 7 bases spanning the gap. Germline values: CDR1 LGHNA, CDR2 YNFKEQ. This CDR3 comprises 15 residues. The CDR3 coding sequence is TGTGCCAGCAGCCAAGATCCCTTAAGCACAGATACGCAGTATTTT. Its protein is CASSQDPLSTDTQYF.

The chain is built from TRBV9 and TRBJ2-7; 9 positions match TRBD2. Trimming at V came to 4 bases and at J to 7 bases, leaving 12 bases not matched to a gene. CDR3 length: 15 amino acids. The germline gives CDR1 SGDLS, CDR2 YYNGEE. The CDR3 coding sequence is TGTGCCAGCAGCCGCGTTGCGGGAGGGCAATCGGAGCAGTACTTC. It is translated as CASSRVAGGQSEQYF.

The CDR3 DNA reads as TGTGCCAGCAGCCTGAGGCGGGTGAACACTGAAGCTTTCTTT. This encodes CASSLRRVNTEAFF. This sequence joins TRBV27 and TRBJ1-1, with D unclear. Germline V lookup: CDR1 MNHEY, CDR2 SMNVEV (reference sequence). The V end lost 6 bases, the J end lost 0 bases, and 11 bases lay between the germline ends. The CDR3 sequence is 14 residues long.

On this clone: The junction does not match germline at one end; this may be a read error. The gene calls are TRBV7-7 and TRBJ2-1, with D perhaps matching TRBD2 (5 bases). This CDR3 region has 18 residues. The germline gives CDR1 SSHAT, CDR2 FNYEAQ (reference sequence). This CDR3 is CASSLGSGRRFPYNEQFF. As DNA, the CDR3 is TGTGCTAGCAGCTTAGGGAGCGGCCGGCGGTTCCCCTACAATGAGCAGTTCTTC.

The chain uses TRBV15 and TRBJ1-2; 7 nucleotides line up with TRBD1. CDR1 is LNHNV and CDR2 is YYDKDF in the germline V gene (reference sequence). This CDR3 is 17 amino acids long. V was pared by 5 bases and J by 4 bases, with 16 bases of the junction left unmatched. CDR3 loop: CATSPFSQGTLSYGYTF. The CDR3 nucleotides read TGTGCCACCAGCCCCTTTTCACAGGGGACCCTCTCCTATGGCTACACCTTC.

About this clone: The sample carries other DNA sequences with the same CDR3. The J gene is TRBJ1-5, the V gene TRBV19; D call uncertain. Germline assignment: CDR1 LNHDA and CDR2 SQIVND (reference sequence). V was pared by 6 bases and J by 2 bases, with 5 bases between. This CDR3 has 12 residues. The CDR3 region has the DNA TGTGCCAGTAGGCAGGGCAATCAGCCCCAGCATTTT. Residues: CASRQGNQPQHF.

The CDR3 loop is CASSLTPGGPGSSYEQYF. CDR3 bases: TGTGCCAGCAGCCTCACCCCGGGGGGGCCAGGCAGCTCCTACGAGCAGTACTTC. The chain couples TRBV7-2 to TRBJ2-7; 8 bases fit TRBD2. Per germline, CDR1 SGHTA and CDR2 FQGNSA. Trimming removed 5 bases from V and 0 bases from J; junction bases left unmatched: 15. CDR3 size: 18 residues.

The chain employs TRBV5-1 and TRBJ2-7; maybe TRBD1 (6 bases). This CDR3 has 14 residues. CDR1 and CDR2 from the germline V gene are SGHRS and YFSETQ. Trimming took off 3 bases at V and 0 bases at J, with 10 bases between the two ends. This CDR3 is CASSYGQSSYEQYF. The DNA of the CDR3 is TGCGCCAGCAGCTACGGACAGAGCTCCTACGAGCAGTACTTC.

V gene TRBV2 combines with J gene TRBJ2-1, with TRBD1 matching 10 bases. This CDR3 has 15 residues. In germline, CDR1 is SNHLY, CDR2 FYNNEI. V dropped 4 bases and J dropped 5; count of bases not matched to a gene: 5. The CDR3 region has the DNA TGTGCCAGCAGTGGGAGGACAGGGGGGGACAATGAGCAGTTCTTC. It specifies CASSGRTGGDNEQFF.

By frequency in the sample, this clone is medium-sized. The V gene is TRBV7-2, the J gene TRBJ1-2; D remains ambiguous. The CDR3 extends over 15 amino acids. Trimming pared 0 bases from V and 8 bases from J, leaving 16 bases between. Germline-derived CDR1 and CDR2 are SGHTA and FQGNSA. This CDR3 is CASSLADRVTRGYTF. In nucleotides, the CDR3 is TGTGCCAGCAGCTTAGCAGACCGGGTTACTCGGGGCTACACCTTC.